The TCR beta chain under discussion was sequenced for a study of blood T cell repertoires in COVID-19. On the study more broadly: Both acute and convalescent COVID-19 samples were obtained from the United States, Italy and Spain. PBMCs, B-cell-depleted T cells, or T cells were the source of the cDNA or gDNA that made up the material.

J lost 6 bases, V lost 4 bases, and 13 bases had no gene match. Germline CDR1 and CDR2: SGHRS and YFSETQ. CDR3 length: 16 amino acids. Authors' data handling: It was from reference gene primer amplification that nucleated cell counts were estimated. Generated by immunoSEQ multiplex PCR, the TCRdb table keeps only in-frame clones and is missing some. V, J and clone size are taken as reported in that table, and D and trimming were inferred from the DNA itself. The sample contains 50,000 to 65,000 clones, 86% of which appear only once. The sequenced sample consisted of peripheral blood. The TCR was taken from a man aged 55 to 70 with acute or convalescent COVID-19. The rearrangement uses TRBV5-1 and TRBJ2-7; 10 positions agree with TRBD2. CDR3 nucleotides: TGCGCCAGCAGCATCCGGGCTAGCGGGAGTTGGCGCGAGCAGTACTTC. Translating gives CASSIRASGSWREQYF. Complete variable domain (other parts from reference TRBV5-1 and TRBJ2-7): KAGVTQTPRYLIKTRGQQVTLSCSPISGHRSVSWYQQTPGQGLQFLFEYFSETQRNKGNFPGRFSGRQFSNSRSEMNVSTLELGDSALYLCASSIRASGSWREQYFGPGTRLTVT.